These 28 T cell receptor beta chains were sequenced from one sample in a study of shared clonotypes between healthy human individuals. Naive CD8 cells were CD45RO-negative, positively selected for CCR7, excluding terminally differentiated effector memory CD45RA+ cells. Clones were sequenced by immunoSEQ multiplex PCR, and TCRdb holds only the in-frame ones, with some missing. The sample contains approximately 2,000,000 clones, roughly 93% of which appear only once. The sample was naive CD8+ T cells from PBMCs. The receptors shown here come from a man aged 18 to 29 in good health. Some clones in this sample may be carry-over from other donors' samples.

This clone was seen once. The V gene is TRBV27, the J gene TRBJ2-1; the D is unclear. Germline values: CDR1 MNHEY, CDR2 SMNVEV (reference sequence). The CDR3 consists of 13 residues. V was cut by 2 bases and J by 6 bases, with 8 bases left in between. The CDR3 DNA sequence: TGTGCCAGCAGTTTAGGGTCGGTCAATGAGCAGTTCTTC. As protein: CASSLGSVNEQFF.

The rearrangement links TRBV7-2 to TRBJ2-7; 8 bases align to TRBD1. Germline V gene lookup returns CDR1 SGHTA and CDR2 FQGNSA. V gave up 2 bases and J gave up 3 bases; unmatched junction bases: 9. The CDR3 is 16 residues long. For the CDR3, the DNA is TGTGCCAGCAGCTTACTGTTTGGACAGGGAGTCTACGAGCAGTACTTC. Protein: CASSLLFGQGVYEQYF.

CDR3 DNA sequence: TGTGCCAGCAGCAAAAGGTACCCGGCAGGCAGGGGGTTAGACGAGCAGTACTTC. It translates to CASSKRYPAGRGLDEQYF. The rearrangement links TRBV21-1 to TRBJ2-7; no DNA check was done on the table's D call, TRBD1. TRBV21-1 is tagged as a pseudogene. The CDR3 has 18 residues.

The chain carries TRBV14 and TRBJ2-1; tentatively, D is TRBD1 (6 bases). V was pared by 4 bases and J by 6 bases, with 10 bases between. Germline values: CDR1 SGHDN, CDR2 FVKESK. This CDR3 has 13 residues. This CDR3 is CASSPGQPNEQFF. CDR3 nucleotide sequence: TGTGCCAGCAGCCCAGGACAGCCCAATGAGCAGTTCTTC.

The rearrangement joins TRBV7-6 to TRBJ1-4, with a possible D match to TRBD1 (5 bases). V lost 3 bases and J lost 7, with 15 bases in between. CDR1 and CDR2 from the germline V gene are SGHVS and FNYEAQ. The CDR3 has 15 amino acids. The CDR3 sequence is CASSFVQKRGEKLFF. CDR3 sequence (DNA): TGTGCCAGCAGCTTCGTTCAGAAAAGGGGTGAAAAACTGTTTTTT.

The gene calls are TRBV28 and TRBJ1-1, with D unresolved. Looked up from germline, CDR1 is MDHEN and CDR2 is SYDVKM. The CDR3 has 15 residues. V shed 1 base and J shed 4 bases, with 13 bases lying between them. The CDR3 DNA reads as TGTGCCAGCAGTTTATCTAGTGGCGTTTCCACTGAAGCTTTCTTT. Translated, it gives CASSLSSGVSTEAFF.

This sequence joins TRBV19 and TRBJ2-7; weak D call: TRBD2 (6 bases). The V and J ends lost 6 bases and 0 bases respectively, with 18 bases between them. The CDR3 totals 16 residues. Germline CDR1 is LNHDA and CDR2 is SQIVND (reference sequence). The CDR3 protein is CASSPFGGRGSYEQYF. The CDR3 DNA follows: TGTGCCAGTAGCCCCTTCGGGGGAAGGGGCTCCTACGAGCAGTACTTC.

The chain links TRBV7-9 to TRBJ2-7; D call uncertain. CDR1 and CDR2 from the germline V gene are SEHNR and FQNEAQ (reference sequence). Trimming removed 6 bases from V and 5 bases from J, with 14 bases in between. CDR3 size: 13 residues. CDR3 DNA: TGTGCCAGCAGAATACTGACCAGGAACGAGCAGTACTTC. Its translation: CASRILTRNEQYF. The full variable domain, completed using reference TRBV7-9 and TRBJ2-7, is DTGVSQNPRHKITKRGQNVTFRCDPISEHNRLYWYRQTLGQGPEFLTYFQNEAQLEKSRLLSDRFSAERPKGSFSTLEIQRTEQGDSAMYLCASRILTRNEQYFGPGTRLTVT.

Note on this clone: The identical CDR3 is also encoded by other nucleotide sequences in the sample. This chain uses TRBV27 with TRBJ2-5; 13 positions agree with TRBD2. This CDR3 contains 18 residues. V gave up 2 bases and J gave up 2 bases; unmatched junction bases: 8. Germline values: CDR1 MNHEY, CDR2 SMNVEV (reference sequence). The CDR3 reads CASSLLGLAGVGQETQYF. The CDR3 coding sequence is TGTGCCAGCAGTTTACTCGGACTAGCGGGAGTAGGGCAAGAGACCCAGTACTTC.

Only a few counts were recorded for this clone. The chain couples TRBV30 to TRBJ1-1; D not certain. Germline V lookup: CDR1 GTSNPN, CDR2 SVGIG (reference sequence). The CDR3 has 13 amino acids. V lost 0 bases and J lost 4, with 9 bases in between. Here the CDR3 reads CAWSVQDGTEAFF. The CDR3 coding sequence is TGTGCCTGGAGTGTTCAGGACGGCACTGAAGCTTTCTTT.

This clone has just one count. The J gene is TRBJ1-1, the V gene TRBV29-1, with D maybe TRBD1 (5 bases). The CDR3 length is 12 residues. The V and J ends lost 7 bases and 4 bases respectively, with 13 bases between them. Per the germline V gene, CDR1 is SQVTM and CDR2 is ANQGSEA. This CDR3 reads CSADGGGTEAFF. The CDR3 nucleotides read TGCAGCGCAGATGGGGGAGGCACTGAAGCTTTCTTT.

A word on this clone: Additional DNA sequences in this sample encode the identical CDR3. The J gene is TRBJ2-7, the V gene TRBV13; 8 bases are a match to TRBD2. The ends lost 0 bases at V and 3 bases at J; junction bases unmatched: 1. Germline-derived CDR1 and CDR2 are PRHDT and FYEKMQ (reference sequence). The CDR3 runs to 14 residues. CDR3 in DNA: TGTGCCAGCAGCTTAGGGCTAGCGGGCTACGAGCAGTACTTC. Its protein is CASSLGLAGYEQYF.

J is TRBJ1-5 and V is TRBV13; D remains unclear. There are 14 residues in the CDR3. Germline lookup yields CDR1 PRHDT and CDR2 FYEKMQ (reference sequence). V lost 3 bases and J lost 3, with 9 bases in between. CDR3 DNA sequence: TGTGCCAGCAGCTTTGGACGGAACAATCAGCCCCAGCATTTT. Translation: CASSFGRNNQPQHF. Together with reference TRBV13 and TRBJ1-5, the CDR3 gives the full variable domain: AAGVIQSPRHLIKEKRETATLKCYPIPRHDTVYWYQQGPGQDPQFLISFYEKMQSDKGSIPDRFSAQQFSDYHSELNMSSLELGDSALYFCASSFGRNNQPQHFGDGTRLSIL.

The rearrangement joins TRBV13 to TRBJ1-1; D is unclear. CDR3 length equals 14 residues. V lost 0 bases, J lost 4 bases, and 9 bases lay in between. The germline gives CDR1 PRHDT, CDR2 FYEKMQ (reference sequence). The CDR3 coding sequence is TGTGCCAGCAGCTTAGGGGCACTCAGCACTGAAGCTTTCTTT. It codes for CASSLGALSTEAFF. Combining the CDR3 with reference TRBV13 and TRBJ1-1 gives the whole variable domain AAGVIQSPRHLIKEKRETATLKCYPIPRHDTVYWYQQGPGQDPQFLISFYEKMQSDKGSIPDRFSAQQFSDYHSELNMSSLELGDSALYFCASSLGALSTEAFFGQGTRLTVV.

The V gene is TRBV5-1, the J gene TRBJ1-1; D perhaps matches TRBD1 (5 bases). Germline assignment: CDR1 SGHRS and CDR2 YFSETQ. The length of the CDR3 is 16 residues. V lost 0 bases to trimming and J lost 3 bases, with 15 bases between them. In nucleotides, the CDR3 is TGCGCCAGCAGCTTGGTAGGCCAGGGAGGGTACACTGAAGCTTTCTTT. The encoded protein is CASSLVGQGGYTEAFF.

V is TRBV6-1 and J is TRBJ2-4; 12 bases align to TRBD2. V dropped 7 bases and J dropped 3; count of bases not matched to a gene: 16. Germline CDR1 and CDR2: MNHNS and SASEGT. The CDR3 totals 19 residues. CDR3 nucleotide sequence: TGTGCCAGCATTGACCCCGGGACTAGCGGGCCCCTTGGCAAAAACATTCAGTACTTC. It translates to CASIDPGTSGPLGKNIQYF.

This chain joins TRBV28 and TRBJ2-7; D gene unclear. The CDR3 has 14 amino acids. Germline V gene lookup returns CDR1 MDHEN and CDR2 SYDVKM. V lost 7 bases, J lost 1 base, and 14 bases lay in between. CDR3 residues: CASTPTAQSYEQYF. DNA for the CDR3: TGTGCCAGCACCCCGACGGCGCAGTCCTACGAGCAGTACTTC.

The V gene is TRBV11-3, the J gene TRBJ1-1; tentatively, D is TRBD1 (5 bases). V dropped 1 base and J dropped 6 bases, with 15 bases sitting between them. This CDR3 has 15 residues. Germline V gives CDR1 SGHNT, CDR2 YENEEA. The CDR3, as DNA: TGTGCCAGCAGCTTAGGGGGCTCGGAGGGAGCTGAAGCTTTCTTT. This codes for CASSLGGSEGAEAFF.

This clone was seen only once. This rearrangement joins TRBV7-9 to TRBJ2-3; 13 nucleotides agree with TRBD2. Germline V gene lookup returns CDR1 SEHNR and CDR2 FQNEAQ (reference sequence). V was clipped by 2 bases and J by 4 bases; unmatched bases: 3. This CDR3 is 16 amino acids long. CDR3 coding DNA: TGTGCCAGCAGCTTATGGACTAGCGGGAGATCAGATACGCAGTATTTT. Translating gives CASSLWTSGRSDTQYF.

The rearrangement links TRBV10-3 to TRBJ2-1, with 15 bases lining up with TRBD2. CDR1 is ENHRY and CDR2 is SYGVKD in the germline V gene. V trimming: 3 bases; J trimming: 8 bases; junction bases outside the gene matches: 8. The CDR3 runs to 17 residues. CDR3: CAISDGLAGGPGYEQFF. CDR3 nucleotides: TGTGCCATCAGTGACGGACTAGCGGGAGGGCCCGGCTATGAGCAGTTCTTC.

The genes are TRBV29-1 and TRBJ2-7; no clear D. Deletions cut 6 bases from V and 1 base from J, with 10 bases between. Germline V gives CDR1 SQVTM, CDR2 ANQGSEA. This CDR3 comprises 12 residues. The CDR3 coding sequence is TGCAGCGTGATTGACGGATCCTACGAGCAGTACTTC. This sequence encodes CSVIDGSYEQYF.

The rearrangement links TRBV7-9 to TRBJ1-3, with a weak D call TRBD1 (6 bases). Deletions cut 5 bases from V and 4 bases from J, with 21 bases between. Germline V gives CDR1 SEHNR, CDR2 FQNEAQ (reference sequence). CDR3 length: 17 amino acids. The CDR3 coding sequence is TGTGCCAGCAGCCCTTGGGACACCAACACTCCGGGAAACACCATATATTTT. Amino acids: CASSPWDTNTPGNTIYF.

The V gene is TRBV15, the J gene TRBJ2-7, with a weak D call TRBD1 (5 bases). Trimming took 9 bases from V and 1 from J, leaving 22 bases between them. Germline values: CDR1 LNHNV, CDR2 YYDKDF (reference sequence). The CDR3 length is 16 residues. CDR3 protein: CATAVRAPGRSYEQYF. Written as DNA, the CDR3 is TGTGCCACGGCGGTTAGGGCCCCAGGGCGGTCCTACGAGCAGTACTTC. Drawing the rest from reference TRBV15 and TRBJ2-7, the complete variable domain is DAMVIQNPRYQVTQFGKPVTLSCSQTLNHNVMYWYQQKSSQAPKLLFHYYDKDFNNEADTPDNFQSRRPNTSFCFLDIRSPGLGDTAMYLCATAVRAPGRSYEQYFGPGTRLTVT.

The chain is built from TRBV28 and TRBJ2-5, with 8 bases aligning to TRBD2. V was pared by 5 bases and J by 3 bases, with 11 bases of the junction left unmatched. CDR1 is MDHEN and CDR2 is SYDVKM in the germline V gene. This CDR3 comprises 16 residues. CDR3 sequence (DNA): TGTGCCAGCAGTGCGACGTCCGGGACTAGAGAAGAGACCCAGTACTTC. Translated, it gives CASSATSGTREETQYF.

This chain uses TRBV11-1 with TRBJ2-6; D could derive from TRBD1 or TRBD2 (7 bases each). CDR3 length: 18 residues. Trimming took off 3 bases at V and 0 bases at J, with 15 bases between the two ends. Germline CDR1 is SGHAT and CDR2 is FQDESV (reference sequence). The CDR3 DNA reads TGTGCCAGCAGCTTCCCCAGGGGGGGGACCTCTGGGGCCAACGTCCTGACTTTC. Translation: CASSFPRGGTSGANVLTF.

This rearrangement joins TRBV9 to TRBJ2-1; D is unresolved. From germline, CDR1 is SGDLS and CDR2 YYNGEE. V was clipped by 0 bases and J by 0 bases, with 10 bases between them. The CDR3 spans 16 residues. Here the CDR3 DNA reads TGTGCCAGCAGCGTAGCCGCAGGCAGCTCCTACAATGAGCAGTTCTTC. Translated: CASSVAAGSSYNEQFF. Combining the CDR3 with reference TRBV9 and TRBJ2-1 gives the whole variable domain DSGVTQTPKHLITATGQRVTLRCSPRSGDLSVYWYQQSLDQGLQFLIQYYNGEERAKGNILERFSAQQFPDLHSELNLSSLELGDSALYFCASSVAAGSSYNEQFFGPGTRLTVL.

This clone has a handful of counts. The gene calls are TRBV28 and TRBJ1-1; TRBD1 is a possible D gene (6 bases). Deletions cut 10 bases from V and 1 base from J, with 16 bases between. The CDR3 runs 14 residues. CDR1 and CDR2 from the germline V gene are MDHEN and SYDVKM. The CDR3 sequence is CATGRGEGNTEAFF. The CDR3 nucleotides are TGTGCCACAGGAAGGGGGGAGGGGAACACTGAAGCTTTCTTT.

The chain links TRBV27 to TRBJ1-2, with D possibly being TRBD1 (5 bases). Between the trimmed V and J ends, which lost 5 bases and 4 bases, there was a span of 14 bases. Germline loops: CDR1 MNHEY, CDR2 SMNVEV (reference sequence). The CDR3 spans 14 residues. DNA for the CDR3: TGTGCCAGCAGTAGGGCAGGTGGGGGCTATGGCTACACCTTC. Protein: CASSRAGGGYGYTF.